This T cell receptor (beta chain) was sequenced for a study of blood T cell repertoires in COVID-19. In the study overall: Whether acute or convalescent, the COVID-19 samples came from the United States, Italy and Spain. Sample material is recorded as cDNA or gDNA derived from T cells, B-cell-depleted T cells, or PBMCs.

A single count supports this clone. In the original workflow: Estimation of nucleated cell counts was performed using reference gene primer amplification. Sequencing was performed with immunoSEQ multiplex PCR; in TCRdb, only in-frame clones are kept and a portion is missing. That table furnishes V, J and clone size, whereas the DNA furnished D and trimming. The sample records about 120,000 clones, around 86% being singletons. The CDR3 consists of 15 residues. The V and J ends lost 2 bases and 5 bases respectively, with 14 bases between them. Germline V gene lookup returns CDR1 SGHDT and CDR2 YYEEEE. The sequenced material came from peripheral blood. The chain carries TRBV5-6 and TRBJ2-1; no clear D. The source of this sequence is an elderly woman with acute or convalescent COVID-19. The CDR3 region has the DNA TGTGCCAGCAGCTTTGGCCTAGTTACGGACAATGAGCAGTTCTTC. Its protein is CASSFGLVTDNEQFF. Full variable domain (missing parts from reference TRBV5-6 and TRBJ2-1): DAGVTQSPTHLIKTRGQQVTLRCSPKSGHDTVSWYQQALGQGPQFIFQYYEEEERQRGNFPDRFSGHQFPNYSSELNVNALLLGDSALYLCASSFGLVTDNEQFFGPGTRLTVL.